Sequencing of this TCR beta chain was carried out in a study of blood T cell repertoires in COVID-19. On the study more broadly: The United States, Italy and Spain provided the acute and convalescent COVID-19 samples. PBMCs, B-cell-depleted T cells, or T cells were the source of the cDNA or gDNA that made up the material.

The length of the CDR3 is 13 residues. Germline V gene data show CDR1 as SEHNR and CDR2 as FQNEAQ (reference sequence). The germline V and J ends were trimmed by 3 bases and 1 base, with 6 bases remaining between them. The table lists this clone with a count of one. Clones were sequenced by immunoSEQ multiplex PCR, and TCRdb holds only the in-frame ones, with some missing. This table has approximately 110,000 clones, 80% to 90% appearing once. Sequencing used peripheral blood. This sequence originates from a human donor in a cohort sampled during active COVID-19. The rearrangement links TRBV7-9 to TRBJ1-1; D is ambiguous. CDR3 in amino acids: CASSLAGNTEAFF. The CDR3 DNA reads TGTGCCAGCAGCTTGGCAGGGAACACTGAAGCTTTCTTT.